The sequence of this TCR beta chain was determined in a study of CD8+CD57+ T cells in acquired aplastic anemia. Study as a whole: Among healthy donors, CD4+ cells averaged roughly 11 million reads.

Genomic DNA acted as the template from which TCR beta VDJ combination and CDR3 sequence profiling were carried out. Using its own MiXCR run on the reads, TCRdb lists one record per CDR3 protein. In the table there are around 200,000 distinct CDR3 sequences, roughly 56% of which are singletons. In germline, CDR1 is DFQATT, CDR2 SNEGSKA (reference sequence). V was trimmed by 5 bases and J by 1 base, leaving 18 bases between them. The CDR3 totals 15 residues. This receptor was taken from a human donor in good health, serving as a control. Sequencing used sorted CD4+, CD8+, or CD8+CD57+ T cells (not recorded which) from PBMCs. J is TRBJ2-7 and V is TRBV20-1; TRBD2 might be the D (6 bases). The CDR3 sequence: CSARGLRYDSYEQYF. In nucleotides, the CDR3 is TGCAGTGCTCGGGGACTCCGATACGATTCCTACGAGCAGTACTTC.